This T cell receptor (beta chain) was observed in a study of shared clonotypes between healthy human individuals. Study-wide background: The plates for each donor numbered three CD4 naive, three CD4 memory, two CD8 naive and one CD8 memory.

Authors' methods: Junction-only sequences produced by ImmunoSEQ had no quality scores, so filtering differed. The method was immunoSEQ multiplex PCR; TCRdb's version includes in-frame clones alone and lacks a portion of them. That table supplies the V and J calls and clone size; D and trimming were determined from the DNA. Found here are 90,000 to 130,000 clones, around 68% of them singletons; the top ten hold over 20%. This clone has at least ten counts. The source of this sequence is a woman in her twenties or thirties in good health. The specimen was memory CD8+ T cells sorted from blood. Specified subset: CD45RO+ cells pooled with CCR7-negative TemRA cells.

The DNA of the CDR3 is TGTGCCAGTAGTACAAGGAGCGGGGTCTACAATGAGCAGTTCTTC. Its translation: CASSTRSGVYNEQFF. This sequence joins TRBV19 and TRBJ2-1, with 7 bases aligning to TRBD2. The germline CDR1 and CDR2 sequences are LNHDA and SQIVND (reference sequence). V lost 4 bases to trimming and J lost 3 bases; unmatched junction nucleotides: 6. The CDR3 totals 15 residues.